Listed here are 13 T cell receptor beta chains from one sample, sequenced in a study of shared clonotypes between healthy human individuals. Profiled with immunoSEQ multiplex PCR; TCRdb holds only in-frame clones, not every one. In the table there are about 2.1 million clones, around 93% of which are singletons. The naive CD8 fraction comprised CD45RO-negative cells positively selected for CCR7 and excluded terminally differentiated effector memory CD45RA+ cells. Sequencing input: naive CD8+ T cells from PBMCs. The source of these receptors is a man aged 18 to 30 in good health. Some clones in this sample may be carry-over from other donors' samples.

This sequence joins TRBV7-2 and TRBJ2-1; 14 bases agree with TRBD2. This CDR3 has 16 amino acids. CDR1 is SGHTA and CDR2 is FQGNSA in the germline V gene. V shed 3 bases and J 7 bases; nucleotides not matched to a gene: 5. CDR3 residues: CASSFRLAGGGNEQFF. In DNA, the CDR3 is TGTGCCAGCAGCTTCAGACTAGCGGGAGGGGGGAATGAGCAGTTCTTC.

The genes are TRBV28 and TRBJ1-1; no reliable D call. This CDR3 contains 13 residues. The germline V gene encodes CDR1 MDHEN and CDR2 SYDVKM. The germline V and J ends were trimmed by 6 bases and 4 bases, with 12 bases remaining between them. CDR3 nucleotides: TGTGCCAGCAGCTACCTGTCGGCCACTGAAGCTTTCTTT. Amino acids: CASSYLSATEAFF.

V gene TRBV27 combines with J gene TRBJ2-7; 8 bases match TRBD1. With 6 bases clipped from V and 4 bases from J, the junction kept 11 bases outside the gene matches. This CDR3 is built from 15 residues. CDR1 and CDR2 from the germline V gene are MNHEY and SMNVEV (reference sequence). CDR3 region: CASRISGGPLYEQYF. CDR3 bases: TGTGCCAGCAGAATATCAGGGGGCCCTCTGTACGAGCAGTACTTC.

J is TRBJ1-4 and V is TRBV7-9; D is undetermined. CDR3 length: 14 amino acids. V was trimmed by 5 bases and J by 6 bases, leaving 13 bases between them. CDR1 is SEHNR and CDR2 is FQNEAQ in the germline V gene (reference sequence). The CDR3 sequence: CASSRTQRDEKLFF. The CDR3 coding sequence is TGTGCCAGCAGCCGGACCCAGAGGGATGAAAAACTGTTTTTT.

V and J are TRBV7-9 and TRBJ1-3, with D perhaps matching TRBD1 (6 bases). CDR3 length equals 18 residues. Germline V gene data show CDR1 as SEHNR and CDR2 as FQNEAQ (reference sequence). V dropped 5 bases and J dropped 3 bases, with 23 bases sitting between them. The CDR3 DNA sequence: TGTGCCAGCAGCCCGCCCGGGCCCGGGGGGGCATTTGGAAACACCATATATTTT. Translating it yields CASSPPGPGGAFGNTIYF.

This clone was recorded only once. This chain connects TRBV30 to TRBJ2-1; TRBD2 aligns across 7 bases. With V trimmed by 2 bases and J by 7 bases, 11 bases remained unmatched. The CDR3 covers 15 residues. CDR1 and CDR2 (germline): GTSNPN, SVGIG (reference sequence). This chain's CDR3 is CAWSTAGEVGNEQFF. The CDR3 DNA follows: TGTGCCTGGAGTACCGCGGGAGAAGTTGGTAATGAGCAGTTCTTC. The whole variable domain, remainder taken from reference TRBV30 and TRBJ2-1, is SQTIHQWPATLVQPVGSPLSLECTVEGTSNPNLYWYRQAAGRGLQLLFYSVGIGQISSEVPQNLSASRPQDRQFILSSKKLLLSDSGFYLCAWSTAGEVGNEQFFGPGTRLTVL.

The CDR3 bases are TGTGCCAGCAGCTTAGGTGGGACAGGGACCACCGGGGAGCTGTTTTTT. Translating it yields CASSLGGTGTTGELFF. The chain links TRBV11-3 to TRBJ2-2; 9 bases map to TRBD1. V shed 1 base, J shed 4 bases, and the junction held 4 bases outside the gene matches. Germline CDR1 and CDR2: SGHNT and YENEEA. The CDR3 is made up of 16 amino acids.

J is TRBJ2-3 and V is TRBV7-9; TRBD2 aligns across 7 bases. The V gene's germline CDR1 is SEHNR and CDR2 FQNEAQ (reference sequence). Germline trimming cut 6 bases from V and 1 base from J; bases unmatched to any gene: 7. The CDR3 totals 15 residues. In DNA form, the CDR3 reads TGTGCCAGCAGTTCCCTAGCGGTGCGCACAGATACGCAGTATTTT. This codes for CASSSLAVRTDTQYF.

On this clone: This CDR3 is also generated by other DNA sequences in the sample. This sequence joins TRBV27 and TRBJ1-1; D possibly corresponds to TRBD1 (6 bases). Trimming cost V 3 bases and J 2 bases, with 10 bases left between them. CDR1 is MNHEY and CDR2 is SMNVEV in the germline V gene (reference sequence). CDR3 length equals 14 residues. DNA for the CDR3: TGTGCCAGCAGTTTTGGGGGCGGAAACACTGAAGCTTTCTTT. Its translation: CASSFGGGNTEAFF.

The chain links TRBV7-9 to TRBJ1-1, with 10 bases identical to TRBD1. The CDR3 is made up of 14 amino acids. Losses at the gene ends were 5 bases for V and 3 bases for J; bases not matched to a gene: 3. Germline V lookup: CDR1 SEHNR, CDR2 FQNEAQ (reference sequence). CDR3 DNA: TGTGCCAGCAGCGCCGGGACAGGGGACACTGAAGCTTTCTTT. Translation: CASSAGTGDTEAFF.

In the case of this clone: This sample includes further DNA sequences coding for the same CDR3. The chain recombines TRBV28 with TRBJ1-5; D is uncertain. Between the trimmed V and J ends, which lost 6 bases and 5 bases, there was a span of 8 bases. The CDR3 spans 12 residues. Germline V gene sequence: CDR1 MDHEN, CDR2 SYDVKM. CDR3 in DNA: TGTGCCAGCAGGGGCGGGGATCAGCCCCAGCATTTT. Translation: CASRGGDQPQHF.

The chain carries TRBV15 and TRBJ2-3; no clear D gene. The CDR3 is made up of 14 amino acids. Germline values: CDR1 LNHNV, CDR2 YYDKDF (reference sequence). Trimming cost V 8 bases and J 1 base, with 13 bases left between them. DNA for the CDR3: TGTGCCACCCGGGCGGCTACTCGCACAGATACGCAGTATTTT. Encoded protein: CATRAATRTDTQYF.

The chain uses TRBV27 and TRBJ1-1; D may be TRBD1 (6 bases). CDR1 MNHEY and CDR2 SMNVEV come from the germline V gene (reference sequence). The CDR3 sequence is 16 residues long. Trimming cost V 6 bases and J 6 bases, with 23 bases left between them. The CDR3 is CASSPSWGRGIAEAFF. DNA for the CDR3: TGTGCCAGCAGCCCCTCGTGGGGGCGCGGGATCGCTGAAGCTTTCTTT.